The rows below give T cell receptor beta chains drawn from one sample of a study of CD8 T cells in ankylosing spondylitis. TCRdb re-called the 5' RACE reads with MiXCR, one entry per CDR3 protein. There are 200,000 to 250,000 distinct CDR3 sequences in the sample; under 12% occur only once, and around 3% lies in the top ten. The specimen was blood, either unsorted or a sorted T cell fraction (not recorded which). The receptors shown here come from a male donor with ankylosing spondylitis or in good health (not recorded which). Each CDR3 is given with its conserved first and last residue. The D gene is left open where the match is weak. A clone size is listed for some rows: how often the clone was seen (once, few, many), or a class if it is expanded.

clone_size j_call d_call v_call cdr3_aa cdr3_nt
many TRBJ1-2 . TRBV18 CASSRGQNENYGYTF TGTGCCAGCTCACGAGGACAGAACGAAAACTATGGCTACACCTTC
many TRBJ2-1 TRBD2 TRBV20-1 CSAPRGGKIGDEQFF TGCAGTGCTCCCCGCGGGGGAAAGATTGGGGATGAGCAGTTCTTC
. TRBJ2-1 TRBD2 TRBV7-2 CASRSLAGGGNEQFF TGTGCCAGCCGATCACTAGCGGGGGGCGGGAATGAGCAGTTCTTC
. TRBJ2-5 TRBD2 TRBV7-2 CASSQLAGGLETQYF TGTGCCAGCAGCCAGCTAGCGGGGGGATTGGAGACCCAGTACTTC
many TRBJ1-5 . TRBV3-1 CASSQEAHSNQPQHF TGTGCCAGCAGCCAAGAGGCGCATAGCAATCAGCCCCAGCATTTT
few TRBJ2-3 . TRBV21-1 CASSKVGLGTDTQYF .
many TRBJ2-3 . TRBV7-2 CASRVGGTDTQYF TGTGCCAGCAGGGTGGGGGGAACAGATACGCAGTATTTT
. TRBJ2-1 . TRBV5-1 CASSQSSSYNEQFF TGCGCCAGCAGCCAATCGAGCTCCTACAATGAGCAGTTCTTC
many TRBJ1-6 TRBD1 TRBV15 CATSETGRTPLHF TGTGCCACCAGCGAGACAGGGCGGACACCCCTCCACTTT
many TRBJ1-5 . TRBV12-3/TRBV12-4 CASSLTGTQNQPQHF TGTGCCAGCAGCCTTACCGGGACCCAAAATCAGCCCCAGCATTTT
many TRBJ2-7 . TRBV15 CATRRVDSPGEQYF TGTGCCACCAGGCGAGTTGACTCCCCGGGGGAGCAGTACTTC
few TRBJ2-7 . TRBV20-1 CSVGQGNFGGEQYF TGCAGTGTGGGGCAGGGTAACTTCGGAGGCGAGCAGTACTTC
few TRBJ2-3 . TRBV6-1 CASRGRGEPDTQYF TGTGCCAGCAGGGGAAGGGGGGAGCCAGATACGCAGTATTTT
many TRBJ1-5 TRBD1 TRBV12-3/TRBV12-4 CASREQGLGNQPQHF TGTGCCAGCAGGGAACAGGGGTTAGGCAATCAGCCCCAGCATTTT
. TRBJ2-2 TRBD2 TRBV6-2/TRBV6-3 CASSRGTSGGLTGELFF TGTGCCAGCAGCCGTGGGACTAGCGGGGGACTCACCGGGGAGCTGTTTTTT
few TRBJ2-1 . TRBV5-1 CASSLGQEANEQFF TGCGCCAGCAGCTTGGGGCAGGAAGCCAATGAGCAGTTCTTC
. TRBJ2-1 . TRBV20-1 CSAGDLEGARIDEQFF TGCAGTGCTGGGGACTTGGAGGGGGCGAGGATAGATGAGCAGTTCTTC
many TRBJ2-3 TRBD2 TRBV11-2 CASSLWGGNTQYF TGTGCCAGCAGCTTATGGGGGGGGAATACGCAGTATTTT
once TRBJ1-2 . TRBV20-1 CSAPGPGNQYGYTF TGCAGTGCGCCCGGCCCCGGGAATCAATATGGCTACACCTTC
many TRBJ2-3 TRBD2 TRBV20-1 CSARENRAGGRADTQYF TGCAGTGCTAGAGAGAACCGGGCGGGGGGGCGCGCAGATACGCAGTATTTT
many TRBJ2-7 TRBD2 TRBV20-1 CSARPPGGGFLEQYF TGCAGTGCTAGACCCCCTGGCGGGGGATTCTTAGAGCAGTACTTC
few TRBJ2-3 TRBD2 TRBV18 CASSPGRLAGTTDTQYF TGTGCCAGCTCACCAGGTCGATTAGCGGGGACTACAGATACGCAGTATTTT
many TRBJ2-7 TRBD2 TRBV29-1 CSVMAMGLVPYEQYF TGCAGCGTTATGGCCATGGGACTAGTCCCCTACGAGCAGTACTTC
many TRBJ2-7 TRBD2 TRBV20-1 CSARITSGKSGEQYF TGCAGTGCTAGGATAACTAGCGGGAAGTCGGGCGAGCAGTACTTC
many TRBJ2-2 TRBD1 TRBV5-1 CASSWDSLNTGELFF TGCGCCAGCAGCTGGGACAGCTTAAACACCGGGGAGCTGTTTTTT